Listed below are T cell receptor beta chains from one sample, sequenced in a study of post-analysis software for immune sequencing data. TCRdb passed the PCR reads through MiXCR, listing each CDR3 protein once. The data hold 750,000 to 900,000 distinct CDR3 sequences, with around 46% observed a single time. The sequenced sample consisted of blood. Source of these receptors: a girl aged 10-17 years with multiple sclerosis. CDR3s include the opening cysteine and the closing phenylalanine or tryptophan. Each record gives: clone size, V gene, J gene, D gene, CDR3 DNA, CDR3 protein. The D gene is left open where the match is weak. Clone sizes are given selectively: once, few, many, or a class where the clone is expanded.

>few|TRBV20-1|TRBJ2-3|NA
TGCAGTGCTAGTGGCTTGTTCACAGATACGCAGTATTTT
CSASGLFTDTQYF
>NA|TRBV4-3|TRBJ2-7|NA
TGCGCCAGCAGCCAAGATAGGGTCCCAAAGGAGCAGTACTTC
CASSQDRVPKEQYF
>NA|TRBV5-1|TRBJ1-4|NA
TGCGCCAGCAGCTTGTGGTCCCCAACTAATGAAAAACTGTTTTTT
CASSLWSPTNEKLFF
>once|TRBV7-8|TRBJ2-5|TRBD2
TGTGCCAGCAGCGTTAGAGCGGGAGGGGGTCAAGAGACCCAGTACTTC
CASSVRAGGGQETQYF
>NA|TRBV4-1|TRBJ2-1|TRBD2
TGCGCCAGCAGCCAAGTTAAATTCGGGCTAGCGGGAGCAAATGAGCAGTTCTTC
CASSQVKFGLAGANEQFF
>few|TRBV9|TRBJ2-6|NA
TGTGCCAGCAGCGTAGCTCGGGCGTCCGGGGCCAACGTCCTGACTTTC
CASSVARASGANVLTF
>few|TRBV7-2|TRBJ2-3|TRBD2
TGTGCCAGCATGCTACTGGGACTAGCGGGAGCCACAGATACGCAGTATTTT
CASMLLGLAGATDTQYF
>NA|TRBV20-1|TRBJ2-7|TRBD2
TGCAGTGCTAGAGATCTGGTGGGAGGGGCCGGGGACGAGCAGTACTTC
CSARDLVGGAGDEQYF
>few|TRBV6-5|TRBJ1-4|NA
TGTGCCAGCAGTTACACTAGACCCGAAAAACTGTTTTTT
CASSYTRPEKLFF
>NA|TRBV20-1|TRBJ2-1|NA
TGCAGTGCTCCCCCGAGCTCCTACAATGAGCAGTTCTTC
CSAPPSSYNEQFF
>NA|TRBV7-3|TRBJ2-3|TRBD2
TGTGCCAGCAGCTCCTCGGGGGGAGGAGATACGCAGTATTTT
CASSSSGGGDTQYF
>few|TRBV27|TRBJ2-7|TRBD2
TGTGCCAGCAGAGGGGGGACTAGCGGATTATACGAGCAGTACTTC
CASRGGTSGLYEQYF
>NA|TRBV5-1|TRBJ2-3|NA
TGCGCCAGCAGCTTGGAGGCTAAAACAGATACGCAGTATTTT
CASSLEAKTDTQYF
>NA|TRBV20-1|TRBJ1-3|NA
TGCAGTGCCGAGCACGGCTCATTCTCTGGAAACACCATATATTTT
CSAEHGSFSGNTIYF
>NA|TRBV20-1|TRBJ2-7|NA
TGCAGTGCTAGGGGCGGGGAACCCTACGAGCAGTACTTC
CSARGGEPYEQYF
>NA|TRBV6-1|TRBJ2-1|NA
TGTGCCAGCAGTGAAGGGACTGAACGAGATGAGCAGTTCTTC
CASSEGTERDEQFF
>NA|TRBV4-1|TRBJ2-3|NA
TGCGCCAGCAGCCAACATAACACAGATACGCAGTATTTT
CASSQHNTDTQYF
>NA|TRBV5-1|TRBJ1-1|NA
TGCGCCAGCAGCCTACATCTGAACACTGAAGCTTTCTTT
CASSLHLNTEAFF
>NA|TRBV29-1|TRBJ2-3|NA
TGCAGCGCCGGACGCCTCGGGGATACGCAGTATTTT
CSAGRLGDTQYF
>NA|TRBV6-4|TRBJ2-1|NA
TGTGCCAGCAGTCCCGATTGGGGGAATGAGCAGTTCTTC
CASSPDWGNEQFF
>NA|TRBV12-3/TRBV12-4|TRBJ2-1|NA
TGTGCCAGCAGTTTATCAGAGGAGGGCCCCTACAATGAGCAGTTCTTC
CASSLSEEGPYNEQFF
>NA|TRBV27|TRBJ2-7|NA
TGTGCCAGCAGAGACCATGGGGCGAACGAGCAGTACTTC
CASRDHGANEQYF
>few|TRBV9|TRBJ2-1|TRBD2
TGTGCCAGCAGCCCTTCTAGCGGGAGGGGCTACAATGAGCAGTTCTTC
CASSPSSGRGYNEQFF
>NA|TRBV24-1|TRBJ2-5|NA
TGTGCCACCAGGTCCGGGCGGACAGAGACCCAGTACTTC
CATRSGRTETQYF
>NA|TRBV6-5|TRBJ2-2|TRBD1
TGTGCCAGCAGTTGGGACAGCAAAACGCACCGGGAGCTGTTTTTT
CASSWDSKTHRELFF
>NA|TRBV20-1|TRBJ2-1|NA
TGCAGTGCCAGAGGCAGGGTAGAAAATGAGCAGTTCTTC
CSARGRVENEQFF
>NA|TRBV6-2/TRBV6-3|TRBJ2-7|NA
TGTGCCAGCAGCCCGACTCTAGGCGGAGGCTACGAGCAGTACTTC
CASSPTLGGGYEQYF
>few|TRBV7-8|TRBJ2-5|TRBD1
TGTGCCAGCAGCCCCCGAGGGGGCGAAGAGACCCAGTACTTC
CASSPRGGEETQYF